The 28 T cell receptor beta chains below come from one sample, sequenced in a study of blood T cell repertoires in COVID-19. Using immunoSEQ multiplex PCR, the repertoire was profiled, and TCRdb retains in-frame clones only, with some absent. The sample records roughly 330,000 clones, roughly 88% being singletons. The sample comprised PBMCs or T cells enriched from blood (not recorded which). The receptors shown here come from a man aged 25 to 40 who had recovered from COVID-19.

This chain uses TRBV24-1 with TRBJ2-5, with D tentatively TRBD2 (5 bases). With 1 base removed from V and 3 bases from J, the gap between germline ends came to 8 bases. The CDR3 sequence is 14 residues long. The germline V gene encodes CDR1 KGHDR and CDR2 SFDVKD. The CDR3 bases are TGTGCCACCAGTGATTTTGGAGGAAAAGAGACCCAGTACTTC. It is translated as CATSDFGGKETQYF.

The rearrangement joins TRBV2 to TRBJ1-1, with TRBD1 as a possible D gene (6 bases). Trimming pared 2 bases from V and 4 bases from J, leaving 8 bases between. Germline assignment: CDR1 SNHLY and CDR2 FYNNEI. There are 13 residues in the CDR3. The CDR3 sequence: CASSEQGTTEAFF. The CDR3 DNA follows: TGTGCCAGCAGTGAACAGGGGACCACTGAAGCTTTCTTT.

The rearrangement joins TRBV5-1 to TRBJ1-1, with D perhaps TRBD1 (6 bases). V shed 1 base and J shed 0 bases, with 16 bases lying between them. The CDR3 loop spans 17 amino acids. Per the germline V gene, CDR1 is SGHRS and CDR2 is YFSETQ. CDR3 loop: CASSLLRPGQLNTEAFF. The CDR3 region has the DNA TGCGCCAGCAGCTTGTTGCGTCCGGGACAACTGAACACTGAAGCTTTCTTT.

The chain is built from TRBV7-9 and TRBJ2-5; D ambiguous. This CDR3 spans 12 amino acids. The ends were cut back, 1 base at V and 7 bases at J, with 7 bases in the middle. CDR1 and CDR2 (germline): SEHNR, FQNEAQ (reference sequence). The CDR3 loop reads CASSLEPRTQYF. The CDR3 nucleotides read TGTGCCAGCAGCTTAGAGCCAAGGACCCAGTACTTC.

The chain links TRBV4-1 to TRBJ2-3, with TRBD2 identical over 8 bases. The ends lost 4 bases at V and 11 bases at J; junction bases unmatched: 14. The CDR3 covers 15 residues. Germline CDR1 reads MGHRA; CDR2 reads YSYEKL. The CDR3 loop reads CASSPGLGRPGGQYF. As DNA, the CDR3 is TGCGCCAGCAGCCCGGGACTAGGAAGGCCAGGAGGGCAGTATTTT.

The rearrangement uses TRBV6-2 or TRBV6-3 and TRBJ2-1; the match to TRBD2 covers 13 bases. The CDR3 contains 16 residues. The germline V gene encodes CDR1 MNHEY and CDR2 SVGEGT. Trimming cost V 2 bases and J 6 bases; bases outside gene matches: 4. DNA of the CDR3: TGTGCCAGCAGTTACCTGACTAGCGGGGGGAGCAATGAGCAGTTCTTC. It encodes CASSYLTSGGSNEQFF.

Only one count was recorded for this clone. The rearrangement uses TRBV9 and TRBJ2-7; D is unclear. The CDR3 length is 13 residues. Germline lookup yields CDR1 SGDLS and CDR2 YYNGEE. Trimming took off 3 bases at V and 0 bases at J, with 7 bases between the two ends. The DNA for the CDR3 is TGTGCCAGCAGCGGGTCTAACTCCTACGAGCAGTACTTC. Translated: CASSGSNSYEQYF.

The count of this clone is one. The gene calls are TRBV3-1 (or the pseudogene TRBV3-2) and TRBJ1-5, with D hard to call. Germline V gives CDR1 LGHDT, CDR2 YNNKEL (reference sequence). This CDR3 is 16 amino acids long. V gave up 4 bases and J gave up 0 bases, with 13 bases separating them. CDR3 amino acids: CASSLGSGNSNQPQHF. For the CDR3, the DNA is TGTGCCAGCAGCCTCGGTTCGGGGAATAGCAATCAGCCCCAGCATTTT.

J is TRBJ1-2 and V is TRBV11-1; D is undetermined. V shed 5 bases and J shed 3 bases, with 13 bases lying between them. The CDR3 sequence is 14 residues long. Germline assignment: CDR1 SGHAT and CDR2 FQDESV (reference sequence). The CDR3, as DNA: TGTGCCAGCAGCGCCGTGGCAGGTTACTATGGCTACACCTTC. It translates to CASSAVAGYYGYTF. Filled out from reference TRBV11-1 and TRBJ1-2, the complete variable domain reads EAEVAQSPRYKITEKSQAVAFWCDPISGHATLYWYRQILGQGPELLVQFQDESVVDDSQLPKDRFSAERLKGVDSTLKIQPAELGDSAMYLCASSAVAGYYGYTFGSGTRLTVV.

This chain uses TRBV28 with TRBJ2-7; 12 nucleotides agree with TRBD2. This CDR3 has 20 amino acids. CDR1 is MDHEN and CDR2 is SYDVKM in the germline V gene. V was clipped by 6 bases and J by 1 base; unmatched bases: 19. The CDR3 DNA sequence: TGTGCCAGCAGATCGATACCCGGGACTAGCGGGTTCGTTTATTCCTACGAGCAGTACTTC. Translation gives CASRSIPGTSGFVYSYEQYF.

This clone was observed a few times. The CDR3 reads CASSIQSRNQPQHF. The DNA of the CDR3 is TGTGCCAGTAGTATCCAGAGCAGGAATCAGCCCCAGCATTTT. The rearrangement joins TRBV19 to TRBJ1-5; no definite D call. CDR3 length equals 14 residues. Germline loops: CDR1 LNHDA, CDR2 SQIVND (reference sequence). V lost 3 bases and J lost 4, with 10 bases in between. Together with reference TRBV19 and TRBJ1-5, the CDR3 gives the full variable domain: DGGITQSPKYLFRKEGQNVTLSCEQNLNHDAMYWYRQDPGQGLRLIYYSQIVNDFQKGDIAEGYSVSREKKESFPLTVTSAQKNPTAFYLCASSIQSRNQPQHFGDGTRLSIL.

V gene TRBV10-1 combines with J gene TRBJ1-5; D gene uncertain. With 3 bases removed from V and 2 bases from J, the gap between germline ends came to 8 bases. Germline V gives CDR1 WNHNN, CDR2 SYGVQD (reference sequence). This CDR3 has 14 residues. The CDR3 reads CASSDRRGNQPQHF. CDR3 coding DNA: TGCGCCAGCAGTGATAGGAGGGGCAATCAGCCCCAGCATTTT.

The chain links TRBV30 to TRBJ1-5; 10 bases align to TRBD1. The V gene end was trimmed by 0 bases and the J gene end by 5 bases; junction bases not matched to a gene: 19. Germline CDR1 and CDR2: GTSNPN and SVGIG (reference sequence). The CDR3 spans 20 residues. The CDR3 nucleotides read TGTGCCTGGAGTGTATCTATCTTTGGGACAGGGGTTAGAGGGGATCAGCCCCAGCATTTT. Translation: CAWSVSIFGTGVRGDQPQHF.

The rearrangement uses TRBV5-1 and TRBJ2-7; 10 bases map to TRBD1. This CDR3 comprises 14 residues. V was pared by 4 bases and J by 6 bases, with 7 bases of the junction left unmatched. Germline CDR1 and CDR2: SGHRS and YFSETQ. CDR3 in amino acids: CASSPGTGVSEQYF. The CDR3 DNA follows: TGCGCCAGCAGCCCCGGGACAGGGGTCTCCGAGCAGTACTTC.

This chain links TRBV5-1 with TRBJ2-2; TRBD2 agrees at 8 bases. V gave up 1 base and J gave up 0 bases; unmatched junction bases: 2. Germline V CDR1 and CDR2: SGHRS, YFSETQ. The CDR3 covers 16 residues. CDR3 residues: CASSLFGGANTGELFF. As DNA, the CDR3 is TGCGCCAGCAGCTTGTTCGGGGGGGCGAACACCGGGGAGCTGTTTTTT.

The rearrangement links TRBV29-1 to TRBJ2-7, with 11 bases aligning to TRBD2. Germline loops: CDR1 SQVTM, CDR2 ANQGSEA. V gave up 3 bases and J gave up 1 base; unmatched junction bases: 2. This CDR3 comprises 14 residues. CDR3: CSVEVAGGSYEQYF. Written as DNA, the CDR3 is TGCAGCGTTGAGGTAGCGGGGGGGTCCTACGAGCAGTACTTC.

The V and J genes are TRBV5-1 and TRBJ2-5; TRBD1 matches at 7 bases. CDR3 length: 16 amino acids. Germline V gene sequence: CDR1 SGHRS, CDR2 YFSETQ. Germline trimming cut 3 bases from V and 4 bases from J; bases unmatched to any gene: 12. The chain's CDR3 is CASSSTGVGGLETQYF. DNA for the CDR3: TGCGCCAGCAGCTCCACAGGGGTCGGTGGCCTAGAGACCCAGTACTTC.

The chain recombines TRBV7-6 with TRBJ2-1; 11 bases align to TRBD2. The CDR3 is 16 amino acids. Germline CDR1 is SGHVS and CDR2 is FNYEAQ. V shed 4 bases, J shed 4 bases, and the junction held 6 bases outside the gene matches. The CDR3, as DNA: TGTGCCAGCAGCTCCACTGGACTAGCGGGTTACAATGAGCAGTTCTTC. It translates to CASSSTGLAGYNEQFF.

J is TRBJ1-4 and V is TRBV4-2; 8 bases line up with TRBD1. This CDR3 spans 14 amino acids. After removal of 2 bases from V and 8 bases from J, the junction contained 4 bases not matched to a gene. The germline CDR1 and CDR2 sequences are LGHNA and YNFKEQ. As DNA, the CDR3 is TGTGCCAGCAGCCAATACAGGGGGGGAGAAAAACTGTTTTTT. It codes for CASSQYRGGEKLFF.

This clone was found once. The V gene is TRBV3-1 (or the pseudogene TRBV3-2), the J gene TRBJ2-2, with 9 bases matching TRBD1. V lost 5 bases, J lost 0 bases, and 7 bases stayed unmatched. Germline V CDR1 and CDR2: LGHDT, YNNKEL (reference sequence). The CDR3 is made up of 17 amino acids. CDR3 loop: CASSTGTGTSNTGELFF. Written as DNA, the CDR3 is TGTGCCAGCAGCACCGGGACAGGGACCTCGAACACCGGGGAGCTGTTTTTT.

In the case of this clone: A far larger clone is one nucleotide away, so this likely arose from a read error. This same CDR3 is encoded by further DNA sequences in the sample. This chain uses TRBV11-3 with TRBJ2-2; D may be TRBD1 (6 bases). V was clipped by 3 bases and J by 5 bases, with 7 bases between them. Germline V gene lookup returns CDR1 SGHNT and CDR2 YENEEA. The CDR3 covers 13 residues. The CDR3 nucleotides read TGTGCCAGCAGCTTCAGGGGAACCGGGGAGCTGTTTTTT. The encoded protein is CASSFRGTGELFF.

The CDR3 reads CASGRTGTYEQYF. DNA for the CDR3: TGTGCCAGCGGGAGGACAGGGACCTACGAGCAGTACTTC. This rearrangement joins TRBV6-5 to TRBJ2-7; the match to TRBD1 covers 8 bases. CDR1 and CDR2 from the germline V gene are MNHEY and SVGAGI. The length of the CDR3 is 13 residues. V lost 8 bases to trimming and J lost 2 bases; unmatched junction nucleotides: 5.

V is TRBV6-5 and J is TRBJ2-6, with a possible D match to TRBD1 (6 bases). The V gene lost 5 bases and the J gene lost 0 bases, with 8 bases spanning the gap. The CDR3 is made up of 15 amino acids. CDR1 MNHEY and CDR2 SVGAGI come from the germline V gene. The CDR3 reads CASSTGSSGANVLTF. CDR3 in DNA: TGTGCCAGCAGTACAGGGTCCTCTGGGGCCAACGTCCTGACTTTC.

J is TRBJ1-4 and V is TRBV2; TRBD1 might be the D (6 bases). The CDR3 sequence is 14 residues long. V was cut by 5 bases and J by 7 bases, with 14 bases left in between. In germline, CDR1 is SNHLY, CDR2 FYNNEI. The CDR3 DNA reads TGTGCCAGCAGTTATCGATCAGGGGTTGAAAAACTGTTTTTT. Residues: CASSYRSGVEKLFF.

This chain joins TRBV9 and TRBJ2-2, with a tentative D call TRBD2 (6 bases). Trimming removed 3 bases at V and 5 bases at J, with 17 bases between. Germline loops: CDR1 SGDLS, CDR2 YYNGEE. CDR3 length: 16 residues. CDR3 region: CASSEPEGGVTGELFF. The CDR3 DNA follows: TGTGCCAGCAGCGAACCAGAAGGCGGGGTAACCGGGGAGCTGTTTTTT.

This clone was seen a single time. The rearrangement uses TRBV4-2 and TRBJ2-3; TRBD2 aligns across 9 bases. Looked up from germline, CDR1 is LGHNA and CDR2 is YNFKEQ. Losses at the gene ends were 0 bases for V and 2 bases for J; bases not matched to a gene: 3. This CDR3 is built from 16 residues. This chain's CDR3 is CASSQDGGGATDTQYF. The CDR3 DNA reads TGTGCCAGCAGCCAAGACGGCGGGGGGGCCACAGATACGCAGTATTTT.

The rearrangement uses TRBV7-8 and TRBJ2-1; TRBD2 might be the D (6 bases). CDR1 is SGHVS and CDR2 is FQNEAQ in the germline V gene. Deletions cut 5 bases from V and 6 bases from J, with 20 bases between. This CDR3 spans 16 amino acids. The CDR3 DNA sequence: TGTGCCAGCAGCCCTCCCGGGGACTCCAAACCCAATGAGCAGTTCTTC. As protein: CASSPPGDSKPNEQFF.

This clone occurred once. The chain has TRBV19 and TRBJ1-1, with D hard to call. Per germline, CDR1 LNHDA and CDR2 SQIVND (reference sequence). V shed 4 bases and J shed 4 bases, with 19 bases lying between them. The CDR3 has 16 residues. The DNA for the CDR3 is TGTGCCAGTAGTAGTTTTTTTGCTGCGGGTACCACTGAAGCTTTCTTT. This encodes CASSSFFAAGTTEAFF. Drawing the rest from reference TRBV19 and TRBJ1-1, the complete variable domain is DGGITQSPKYLFRKEGQNVTLSCEQNLNHDAMYWYRQDPGQGLRLIYYSQIVNDFQKGDIAEGYSVSREKKESFPLTVTSAQKNPTAFYLCASSSFFAAGTTEAFFGQGTRLTVV.